What follows is one T cell receptor (beta chain) and its context. Antigen unknown. The data stem from a study of shared clonotypes between healthy human individuals. Notes on the study in general: Represented genetic and exposure-history diversity was restricted by having few donors. Estimated richness values were generally larger in naive subsets than in memory subsets. A reduction in generation probabilities was seen for non-shared clonotypes relative to those shared by all four donors.

Germline V CDR1 and CDR2: SGHRS, YFSETQ. V lost 4 bases to trimming and J lost 9 bases, with 11 bases between them. The CDR3 spans 12 residues. The data were produced by immunoSEQ multiplex PCR, yet TCRdb's version contains in-frame clones alone and is incomplete. The table has about 2.1 million clones, just over 90% seen once. CD45RO-negative, CCR7-positively selected cells formed the naive CD8 fraction, excluding terminally differentiated effector memory CD45RA+ cells. Donation came from healthy HIV-negative adults that had no recent acute infections or vaccinations. This TCR was sampled from a man between 18 and 29 years old in good health. Some clones in this sample may be carry-over from other donors' samples. The specimen sequenced was naive CD8+ T cells from PBMCs. The chain couples TRBV5-1 to TRBJ2-1; D is undetermined. CDR3 DNA sequence: TGCGCCAGCAGCCCTGACTCTTTTGAGCAGTTCTTC. It is translated as CASSPDSFEQFF.